This TCR beta chain was retrieved from a study of T-cell reconstitution after alpha-beta-depleted transplantation in children. For TCRbeta, the library was prepared with unique molecular identifiers. TCRdb reanalysed the PCR reads using MiXCR and keeps one entry per CDR3 protein. The table lists 240,000 or so distinct CDR3 sequences, around 7.5% of them singletons. The J segment lost 7 bases and the V segment lost 3 bases, leaving 5 bases of the junction unmatched. This CDR3 is 14 amino acids long. Looked up from germline, CDR1 is DFQATT and CDR2 is SNEGSKA (reference sequence). This clonotype was found many times. Its matching antigen is unknown. Study results and caveats: One year post-transplant, T-cell counts and diversity were largely derived from T cells produced anew. Expanded graft clones numbering several hundred reportedly gave rise to alpha-beta T cells about two months after transplant. Some patients' high day-60 TCRbeta diversity was traced to surviving recipient T cells and thymic progenitors.

This chain connects TRBV20-1 to TRBJ1-6; 8 bases fit TRBD1. This sequence was found in a male patient younger than 18 who had a stem cell transplant for acute lymphoblastic leukemia, so the T cells may come from the graft donor. Material: PBMCs, mostly from graft donor cells, obtained 180 days after TCRalphabeta/CD19-depleted stem cell transplant. This chain's CDR3 is CSARAGGANSPLHF. The CDR3 DNA reads as TGCAGTGCTAGGGCAGGGGGCGCGAATTCACCCCTCCACTTT.